A selection of T cell receptor beta chains follows, all from one sample in a study of beta chain features in type 1 diabetes. Libraries were prepared by immunoSEQ multiplex PCR; TCRdb keeps only in-frame clonotypes and omits some of them. The data show some 900,000 clones, roughly 16% seen once. The sample consisted of naive CD4+ T cells from blood. These receptors originate from a woman younger than 30 in good health. CDR3s include the opening cysteine and the closing phenylalanine or tryptophan. D genes are given only for firm matches. Part of the rows lack a size; the others show once, few, many or a class for expanded clones.

D gene: TRBD2
clone size: NA
J gene: TRBJ2-1
V gene: TRBV7-2
CDR3 DNA: TGTGCCAGCAGCTTAGCCTCTAGCGGGAGGTACAATGAGCAGTTCTTC
CDR3 protein: CASSLASSGRYNEQFF

D gene: NA
clone size: few
J gene: TRBJ2-6
V gene: TRBV10-3
CDR3 DNA: TGTGCCATCAGTGATTCCGGGACACCGAGCTCTGGGGCCAACGTCCTGACTTTC
CDR3 protein: CAISDSGTPSSGANVLTF

D gene: NA
clone size: few
J gene: TRBJ1-5
V gene: TRBV2
CDR3 DNA: TGTGCCAGCACCGACAGAGTAAATCAGCCCCAGCATTTT
CDR3 protein: CASTDRVNQPQHF

D gene: NA
clone size: few
J gene: TRBJ1-5
V gene: TRBV5-8
CDR3 DNA: TGTGCCAGCAGCTTGGCCGGGAATCAGCCCCAGCATTTT
CDR3 protein: CASSLAGNQPQHF

D gene: NA
clone size: NA
J gene: TRBJ1-4
V gene: TRBV4-2
CDR3 DNA: TGTGCCAGCAGTCGGAGCGGGGTTGAAAAACTGTTTTTT
CDR3 protein: CASSRSGVEKLFF

D gene: NA
clone size: NA
J gene: TRBJ2-5
V gene: TRBV19
CDR3 DNA: TGTGCCAGTAGTCCGAGTAGGGGCGAGACCCAGTACTTC
CDR3 protein: CASSPSRGETQYF

D gene: NA
clone size: NA
J gene: TRBJ1-1
V gene: TRBV18
CDR3 DNA: TGTGCCAGCTCACCACAGGCAGGAGGCACTGAAGCTTTCTTT
CDR3 protein: CASSPQAGGTEAFF

D gene: NA
clone size: NA
J gene: TRBJ2-1
V gene: TRBV5-4
CDR3 DNA: TGTGCCAGCAGCTTGCGAGTCTCCGGGTACAATGAGCAGTTCTTC
CDR3 protein: CASSLRVSGYNEQFF

D gene: NA
clone size: NA
J gene: TRBJ2-7
V gene: TRBV7-2
CDR3 DNA: TGTGCCAGCAGCTTAAAAGAGGGGCCCTACGAGCAGTACTTC
CDR3 protein: CASSLKEGPYEQYF

D gene: NA
clone size: few
J gene: TRBJ2-1
V gene: TRBV2
CDR3 DNA: TGTGCCAGCAAAGTGGGAGATTTTAATGAGCAGTTCTTC
CDR3 protein: CASKVGDFNEQFF

D gene: TRBD1
clone size: NA
J gene: TRBJ2-7
V gene: TRBV9
CDR3 DNA: TGTGCCAGCAGCCCGGGACAGGTTCCCTACGAGCAGTACTTC
CDR3 protein: CASSPGQVPYEQYF

D gene: TRBD2
clone size: NA
J gene: TRBJ2-2
V gene: TRBV7-9
CDR3 DNA: TGTGCCAGCAGGACAGCGGGGGGCACCGGGGAGCTGTTTTTT
CDR3 protein: CASRTAGGTGELFF

D gene: TRBD2
clone size: NA
J gene: TRBJ2-4
V gene: TRBV5-1
CDR3 DNA: TGCGCCAGCAGTATCGGGACTACCATAGCCAAAAACATTCAGTACTTC
CDR3 protein: CASSIGTTIAKNIQYF

D gene: NA
clone size: NA
J gene: TRBJ2-7
V gene: TRBV9
CDR3 DNA: TGTGCCAGCAGCGTAGGTGGGACGGGAGCCTACGAGCAGTACTTC
CDR3 protein: CASSVGGTGAYEQYF

D gene: NA
clone size: few
J gene: TRBJ1-1
V gene: TRBV29-1
CDR3 DNA: TGCAGCGTTGACCGGGCCTTGAACACTGAAGCTTTCTTT
CDR3 protein: CSVDRALNTEAFF

D gene: NA
clone size: NA
J gene: TRBJ1-4
V gene: TRBV7-8
CDR3 DNA: TGTGCCAGCAGCTTAAGCAGGGGTCGGGAAAAACTGTTTTTT
CDR3 protein: CASSLSRGREKLFF

D gene: TRBD1
clone size: NA
J gene: TRBJ1-4
V gene: TRBV2
CDR3 DNA: TGTGCCAGCAGGCCGGACAGGGTCGAAAAACTGTTTTTT
CDR3 protein: CASRPDRVEKLFF

D gene: NA
clone size: few
J gene: TRBJ2-7
V gene: TRBV2
CDR3 DNA: TGTGCCAGCAGATCCGACTCCTACGAGCAGTACTTC
CDR3 protein: CASRSDSYEQYF

D gene: TRBD2
clone size: NA
J gene: TRBJ2-5
V gene: TRBV7-2
CDR3 DNA: TGTGCCAGCAGCTTCGGACTAGCGGGCTTCCAAGAGACCCAGTACTTC
CDR3 protein: CASSFGLAGFQETQYF

D gene: NA
clone size: few
J gene: TRBJ2-4
V gene: TRBV12-2
CDR3 DNA: TGTGCAAGTCGCCCAGAGGAGGGGCTCTACCTCTTAGCCAAAAACATTCAGTACTTC
CDR3 protein: CASRPEEGLYLLAKNIQYF

D gene: NA
clone size: NA
J gene: TRBJ2-1
V gene: TRBV4-2
CDR3 DNA: TGTGCCAGCAGCCAAGATCAGGGAGGAGGTGAGCAGTTCTTC
CDR3 protein: CASSQDQGGGEQFF

D gene: NA
clone size: NA
J gene: TRBJ1-2
V gene: TRBV20-1
CDR3 DNA: TGCAGTGCCTCAGGCGGTCATGGCTACACCTTC
CDR3 protein: CSASGGHGYTF

D gene: NA
clone size: few
J gene: TRBJ1-2
V gene: TRBV6-5
CDR3 DNA: TGTGCCAGCAGCGGGGATGTGGCGAACTATGGCTACACCTTC
CDR3 protein: CASSGDVANYGYTF

D gene: NA
clone size: NA
J gene: TRBJ1-5
V gene: TRBV28
CDR3 DNA: TGTGCCAGCAGTCTCCCCGGCAATCAGCCCCAGCATTTT
CDR3 protein: CASSLPGNQPQHF

D gene: NA
clone size: NA
J gene: TRBJ1-2
V gene: TRBV20-1
CDR3 DNA: TGCAGTGCATGGTCCGGCTATGGCTACACCTTC
CDR3 protein: CSAWSGYGYTF

D gene: NA
clone size: few
J gene: TRBJ2-6
V gene: TRBV6-5
CDR3 DNA: TGTGCCAGCAGTTACCAGGTGACAGGGGCCAACGTCCTGACTTTC
CDR3 protein: CASSYQVTGANVLTF

D gene: NA
clone size: NA
J gene: TRBJ1-3
V gene: TRBV19
CDR3 DNA: TGTGCCAGTAGTCCGGCAGGCACTGGAAACACCATATATTTT
CDR3 protein: CASSPAGTGNTIYF

D gene: TRBD2
clone size: NA
J gene: TRBJ2-7
V gene: TRBV6-5
CDR3 DNA: TGTGCCAGCAGTTACTCACTCGCGGGGGCCTACGAGCAGTACTTC
CDR3 protein: CASSYSLAGAYEQYF

D gene: TRBD2
clone size: NA
J gene: TRBJ2-7
V gene: TRBV28
CDR3 DNA: TGTGCCACCGGGACTAGCGGGAGCCACGAGCAGTACTTC
CDR3 protein: CATGTSGSHEQYF

D gene: NA
clone size: few
J gene: TRBJ2-7
V gene: TRBV19
CDR3 DNA: TGTGCCAGTAGCCCATCGGGGCTCGGATACGAGCAGTACTTC
CDR3 protein: CASSPSGLGYEQYF

D gene: TRBD2
clone size: few
J gene: TRBJ2-5
V gene: TRBV10-3
CDR3 DNA: TGTGCCACGACGACTAGCGGGAGTGAGACCCAGTACTTC
CDR3 protein: CATTTSGSETQYF

D gene: NA
clone size: few
J gene: TRBJ2-1
V gene: TRBV5-1
CDR3 DNA: TGCGCCAGCAGCCCGGGTTGGTCGGGCAATGAGCAGTTCTTC
CDR3 protein: CASSPGWSGNEQFF

D gene: NA
clone size: NA
J gene: TRBJ2-5
V gene: TRBV4-3
CDR3 DNA: TGCGCCAGCAGCCAAGGTGCGGGGACCCAAGAGACCCAGTACTTC
CDR3 protein: CASSQGAGTQETQYF

D gene: NA
clone size: few
J gene: TRBJ2-6
V gene: TRBV15
CDR3 DNA: TGTGCCACCAGCCCAACCTGGTCTTGGAGCTCTGGGGCCAACGTCCTGACTTTC
CDR3 protein: CATSPTWSWSSGANVLTF

D gene: NA
clone size: NA
J gene: TRBJ1-2
V gene: TRBV19
CDR3 DNA: TGTGCCAGTAGTATAGATTGGGCTAGTAACTATGGCTACACCTTC
CDR3 protein: CASSIDWASNYGYTF

D gene: TRBD2
clone size: NA
J gene: TRBJ2-1
V gene: TRBV28
CDR3 DNA: TGTGCCAGCAGTTTAGGCGCGGCGGGAGGATCCGAGCAGTTCTTC
CDR3 protein: CASSLGAAGGSEQFF

D gene: TRBD2
clone size: few
J gene: TRBJ2-7
V gene: TRBV7-2
CDR3 DNA: TGTGCCAGCAGCTTAGCTCTCCGACTAGCGGGAGGGAGGTCCTACGAGCAGTACTTC
CDR3 protein: CASSLALRLAGGRSYEQYF

D gene: NA
clone size: NA
J gene: TRBJ1-1
V gene: TRBV25-1
CDR3 DNA: TGTGCCAGCACGGACGTGAACACTGAAGCTTTCTTT
CDR3 protein: CASTDVNTEAFF

D gene: NA
clone size: NA
J gene: TRBJ2-3
V gene: TRBV7-2
CDR3 DNA: TGTGCCAGCAGCTTTGACCACCTATCGCAGTATTTT
CDR3 protein: CASSFDHLSQYF

D gene: NA
clone size: few
J gene: TRBJ2-5
V gene: TRBV9
CDR3 DNA: TGTGCCAGCAATCGGATAGGAGGGGGGGAGACCCAGTACTTC
CDR3 protein: CASNRIGGGETQYF